Presented here are 12 T cell receptor beta chains from one specimen sequenced in a study of blood T cell repertoires in COVID-19. Clones were sequenced by immunoSEQ multiplex PCR, and TCRdb holds only the in-frame ones, with some missing. The data hold some 93,000 clones, with about 76% observed a single time. The sequenced material came from peripheral blood. The receptors were gathered from a human donor in a cohort sampled during active COVID-19.

The J gene is TRBJ1-5, the V gene TRBV2, with D hard to call. The CDR3 sequence is 13 residues long. V was cut by 4 bases and J by 5 bases, with 9 bases left in between. CDR1 is SNHLY and CDR2 is FYNNEI in the germline V gene. CDR3 amino acids: CASSGVGYQPQHF. The CDR3 coding sequence is TGTGCCAGCAGTGGAGTGGGCTATCAGCCCCAGCATTTT.

CDR3 region: CASSQDTGSGYTF. In DNA, the CDR3 is TGTGCCAGCAGCCAAGACACAGGGTCTGGCTACACCTTC. The chain combines TRBV3-1 (or the pseudogene TRBV3-2) with TRBJ1-2; a weak D match, TRBD1 (6 bases). The CDR3 runs 13 residues. Trimming left V 0 bases short and J 7 bases short, with 9 bases between. The germline gives CDR1 LGHDT, CDR2 YNNKEL (reference sequence).

The rearrangement joins TRBV5-1 to TRBJ2-5, with 7 nucleotides matching TRBD2. In germline, CDR1 is SGHRS, CDR2 YFSETQ. This CDR3 spans 14 amino acids. With 4 bases clipped from V and 5 bases from J, the junction kept 8 bases outside the gene matches. The CDR3 protein is CASSKTSVSETQYF. The CDR3 coding sequence is TGCGCCAGCAGCAAAACTAGCGTCTCGGAGACCCAGTACTTC. The whole variable domain, filled in from reference TRBV5-1 and TRBJ2-5, reads KAGVTQTPRYLIKTRGQQVTLSCSPISGHRSVSWYQQTPGQGLQFLFEYFSETQRNKGNFPGRFSGRQFSNSRSEMNVSTLELGDSALYLCASSKTSVSETQYFGPGTRLLVL.

J is TRBJ2-1 and V is TRBV30; tentative D call: TRBD2 (6 bases). CDR1 is GTSNPN and CDR2 is SVGIG in the germline V gene (reference sequence). V was clipped by 3 bases and J by 10 bases, with 16 bases between them. The CDR3 runs to 13 residues. The CDR3: CAWSRDSQREQFF. CDR3 in DNA: TGTGCCTGGAGCCGGGACTCACAAAGGGAGCAGTTCTTC.

This clone was detected a few times. This rearrangement joins TRBV4-1 to TRBJ1-2; D not certain. V was cut by 1 base and J by 2 bases, with 20 bases left in between. Germline CDR1 and CDR2: MGHRA and YSYEKL. This CDR3 is built from 18 residues. The CDR3 spells CASSQVVRRADKNYGYTF. CDR3 sequence (DNA): TGCGCCAGCAGCCAAGTTGTACGGCGGGCAGATAAAAACTATGGCTACACCTTC.

The V gene is TRBV25-1, the J gene TRBJ2-3; the match to TRBD2 covers 10 bases. The V gene's germline CDR1 is MGHDK and CDR2 SYGVNS. V lost 3 bases to trimming and J lost 0 bases; unmatched junction nucleotides: 9. The CDR3 has 18 residues. CDR3 sequence (DNA): TGTGCCAGCAGTGAGCCGACTAGCGGGTACTCTAGCACAGATACGCAGTATTTT. It specifies CASSEPTSGYSSTDTQYF.

The chain couples TRBV3-1 (or the pseudogene TRBV3-2) to TRBJ2-7; 9 positions match TRBD2. Germline V lookup: CDR1 LGHDT, CDR2 YNNKEL (reference sequence). Losses at the gene ends were 5 bases for V and 2 bases for J; bases not matched to a gene: 1. The length of the CDR3 is 13 residues. In DNA, the CDR3 is TGTGCCAGCAGCAGACTAGCGGCCTACGAGCAGTACTTC. Its protein is CASSRLAAYEQYF.

A single count supports this clone. The V and J genes are TRBV4-3 and TRBJ1-1, with 8 bases that match TRBD1. With V trimmed by 0 bases and J by 3 bases, 3 bases remained unmatched. CDR1 is LGHNA, CDR2 YSLEER, per germline. The CDR3 has 15 amino acids. The CDR3 region is CASSQEGQGDTEAFF. DNA for the CDR3: TGCGCCAGCAGCCAAGAAGGACAGGGTGACACTGAAGCTTTCTTT.

The genes are TRBV6-2 or TRBV6-3 and TRBJ2-5; D possibly corresponds to TRBD1 (5 bases). The CDR3 spans 14 residues. V was trimmed by 1 base and J by 1 base, leaving 7 bases between them. Germline CDR1 is MNHEY and CDR2 is SVGEGT. CDR3 sequence reads: CASSYWGSQETQYF. As DNA, the CDR3 is TGTGCCAGCAGTTACTGGGGCTCCCAAGAGACCCAGTACTTC.

The genes are TRBV2 and TRBJ2-7; D may be TRBD2 (6 bases). The CDR3 spans 14 residues. The germline gives CDR1 SNHLY, CDR2 FYNNEI. V shed 3 bases and J shed 3 bases, with 12 bases lying between them. CDR3 nucleotides: TGTGCCAGCAGTGATCCTAGCGCCTACTACGAGCAGTACTTC. The encoded protein is CASSDPSAYYEQYF.

The chain has TRBV6-6 and TRBJ1-2; the D is unclear. The CDR3 totals 15 residues. The V end was cut by 2 bases, the J end by 0 bases, with 10 bases between. Germline CDR1 MNHNY, CDR2 SVGAGI (reference sequence). This CDR3 is CASSYGDPTNYGYTF. The CDR3 coding sequence is TGTGCCAGCAGTTACGGAGATCCCACTAACTATGGCTACACCTTC.

The chain recombines TRBV11-2 with TRBJ1-5; no reliable D call. Germline CDR1 reads SGHAT; CDR2 reads FQNNGV. V lost 5 bases, J lost 7 bases, and 12 bases lay in between. CDR3 size: 13 residues. CDR3 protein: CASSLIEEQPQHF. The CDR3 DNA follows: TGTGCCAGCAGCCTCATAGAAGAGCAGCCCCAGCATTTT.